The 23 T cell receptor beta chains listed next were all sequenced from one sample in a study of identifying expanded T cells in peripheral blood. Using immunoSEQ multiplex PCR, the repertoire was profiled, and TCRdb retains in-frame clones only, with some absent. Found here are about 81,000 clones, roughly 84% of them singletons; the top ten hold about 20%. The source material was blood. The receptors were sampled from a person aged 18 to 75 in good health.

The V call is TRBV28, the J call TRBJ1-5; no definite D call. The germline gives CDR1 MDHEN, CDR2 SYDVKM. Trimming stripped 8 bases from V and 9 bases from J, with 14 bases between. The CDR3 contains 12 residues. The CDR3 loop is CASRADLRPQHF. The CDR3 DNA reads as TGTGCCAGCCGGGCGGACCTAAGGCCCCAGCATTTT.

J is TRBJ1-2 and V is TRBV5-1; D perhaps matches TRBD1 (6 bases). This CDR3 spans 14 amino acids. The V end lost 0 bases, the J end lost 8 bases, and 14 bases lay between the germline ends. CDR1 and CDR2 from the germline V gene are SGHRS and YFSETQ. In DNA, the CDR3 is TGCGCCAGCAGCTTGGGACAGGCTATACGGGGCTACACCTTC. Its translation: CASSLGQAIRGYTF.

This sequence joins TRBV10-3 and TRBJ1-2, with a possible D match to TRBD1 (5 bases). V was cut by 3 bases and J by 6 bases, with 14 bases left in between. The CDR3 contains 14 residues. Germline V gene lookup returns CDR1 ENHRY and CDR2 SYGVKD. The CDR3 protein is CAISEGRQRDGYTF. The CDR3 region has the DNA TGTGCCATCAGTGAAGGTCGACAGAGGGATGGCTACACCTTC.

The genes are TRBV18 and TRBJ2-2; possible D gene TRBD2, 6 bases. V lost 2 bases, J lost 9 bases, and 16 bases lay in between. CDR1 KGHSH and CDR2 LQKENI come from the germline V gene. The CDR3 runs to 15 residues. CDR3 amino acids: CASSPTKGGTRELFF. CDR3 nucleotide sequence: TGTGCCAGCTCACCAACCAAAGGAGGGACCCGGGAGCTGTTTTTT.

This sequence joins TRBV7-2 and TRBJ2-3; D uncertain. The CDR3 totals 12 residues. V gave up 5 bases and J gave up 11 bases, with 14 bases separating them. Looked up from germline, CDR1 is SGHTA and CDR2 is FQGNSA. The CDR3 sequence is CASSPGIVEQYF. The CDR3 DNA reads as TGTGCCAGCAGCCCGGGCATTGTGGAGCAGTATTTT.

The V and J genes are TRBV19 and TRBJ1-5, with unresolved D. Trimming took off 4 bases at V and 4 bases at J, with 8 bases between the two ends. Germline CDR1 reads LNHDA; CDR2 reads SQIVND (reference sequence). The CDR3 runs to 13 residues. CDR3 amino acids: CASSTGSNQPQHF. DNA of the CDR3: TGTGCCAGTAGTACCGGGTCGAATCAGCCCCAGCATTTT.

The chain has TRBV29-1 and TRBJ1-2; TRBD1 might be the D (6 bases). The V end lost 1 base, the J end lost 5 bases, and 17 bases lay between the germline ends. Germline V gene sequence: CDR1 SQVTM, CDR2 ANQGSEA. The CDR3 has 15 residues. The CDR3 sequence: CSVEGRDTDGYGYTF. In nucleotides, the CDR3 is TGCAGCGTTGAAGGGCGGGACACCGACGGGTATGGCTACACCTTC.

The rearrangement uses TRBV10-3 and TRBJ2-5, with 11 bases fitting TRBD1. CDR1 is ENHRY, CDR2 SYGVKD, per germline. The trim removed 10 bases at V and 5 bases at J, leaving 6 bases unmatched. The CDR3 contains 13 residues. CDR3 nucleotide sequence: TGTGCCACCTGGGACAGGGGGGAGGAGACCCAGTACTTC. Translation: CATWDRGEETQYF.

The chain employs TRBV7-6 and TRBJ1-2; D is unclear. V was shortened by 2 bases and J by 8 bases, with 6 bases between the two germline ends. The length of the CDR3 is 11 residues. In germline, CDR1 is SGHVS, CDR2 FNYEAQ. The CDR3 sequence: CASSLSTGYTF. CDR3 in DNA: TGTGCCAGCAGCTTAAGTACCGGCTACACCTTC.

The chain couples TRBV9 to TRBJ2-7; 10 positions match TRBD1. V lost 4 bases, J lost 3 bases, and 13 bases stayed unmatched. The germline V gene has CDR1 SGDLS and CDR2 YYNGEE. The CDR3 is made up of 17 amino acids. For the CDR3, the DNA is TGTGCCAGCAGCTCTGGGACAGGGGAACAAAGGAGCTACGAGCAGTACTTC. It codes for CASSSGTGEQRSYEQYF.

V usage is TRBV5-1 and J usage is TRBJ2-3; the D gene is possibly TRBD1 (6 bases). Trimming pared 4 bases from V and 1 base from J, leaving 16 bases between. There are 16 residues in the CDR3. The germline CDR1 and CDR2 sequences are SGHRS and YFSETQ. This CDR3 reads CASSPLGGGGTDTQYF. The CDR3 DNA sequence: TGCGCCAGCAGCCCTTTAGGGGGTGGCGGCACAGATACGCAGTATTTT.

This chain links TRBV29-1 with TRBJ1-2, with 8 bases lining up with TRBD1. CDR3 length: 16 amino acids. Germline V gene data show CDR1 as SQVTM and CDR2 as ANQGSEA. V lost 5 bases to trimming and J lost 1 base; unmatched junction nucleotides: 12. The CDR3 nucleotides are TGCAGCGTTTTAGCAGGGGGCGTGCTGGGTAACTATGGCTACACCTTC. Its translation: CSVLAGGVLGNYGYTF.

The chain links TRBV11-2 to TRBJ2-5; D might be TRBD2 (5 bases). Germline lookup yields CDR1 SGHAT and CDR2 FQNNGV. CDR3 length: 16 amino acids. The V end lost 0 bases, the J end lost 6 bases, and 17 bases lay between the germline ends. In DNA, the CDR3 is TGTGCCAGCAGCTTAGAACTAGTCGCTCTCCTGAAGACCCAGTACTTC. Translation: CASSLELVALLKTQYF.

The chain employs TRBV7-9 and TRBJ2-2; 7 nucleotides align to TRBD1. The V segment lost 7 bases and the J segment 6 bases; nucleotides outside the gene matches: 14. The CDR3 has 16 residues. Germline CDR1 reads SEHNR; CDR2 reads FQNEAQ (reference sequence). CDR3 coding DNA: TGTGCCAGCACGCTAACAGGGGCAGGGGATGCCGGGGAGCTGTTTTTT. Translating it yields CASTLTGAGDAGELFF.

The chain recombines TRBV14 with TRBJ2-7, with TRBD1 as a possible D gene (5 bases). Looked up from germline, CDR1 is SGHDN and CDR2 is FVKESK. The CDR3 consists of 12 residues. V lost 1 base to trimming and J lost 6 bases, with 7 bases between them. The CDR3 is CASSQARGEQYF. The CDR3 region has the DNA TGTGCCAGCAGCCAAGCAAGGGGCGAGCAGTACTTC.

This clone was counted a single time. The chain couples TRBV28 to TRBJ2-1; D tentatively reads TRBD1 or TRBD2 (6 bases each). The V and J ends lost 3 bases and 5 bases respectively, with 17 bases between them. CDR3 size: 16 residues. Germline V CDR1 and CDR2: MDHEN, SYDVKM. As DNA, the CDR3 is TGTGCCAGCAGTTTGGGGGGCGCAGGGGCAGACAATGAGCAGTTCTTC. Encoded protein: CASSLGGAGADNEQFF.

V usage is TRBV27 and J usage is TRBJ2-6; TRBD1 agrees at 9 bases. Trimming removed 4 bases from V and 2 bases from J; junction bases left unmatched: 9. Germline V CDR1 and CDR2: MNHEY, SMNVEV (reference sequence). The CDR3 has 18 residues. The CDR3 loop is CASSSGGQGLPGANVLTF. The DNA of the CDR3 is TGTGCCAGCAGTTCTGGGGGACAGGGCCTCCCTGGGGCCAACGTCCTGACTTTC.

The rearrangement joins TRBV28 to TRBJ2-7; D gene uncertain. The V end was cut by 2 bases, the J end by 0 bases, with 11 bases between. This CDR3 has 15 residues. The germline gives CDR1 MDHEN, CDR2 SYDVKM. The DNA of the CDR3 is TGTGCCAGCAGTTTACCAGTCCCGAGCTCCTACGAGCAGTACTTC. It is translated as CASSLPVPSSYEQYF.

The chain couples TRBV5-6 to TRBJ2-6; TRBD1 matches 7 bases. The CDR3 length is 17 residues. V lost 4 bases, J lost 2 bases, and 9 bases stayed unmatched. CDR1 and CDR2 from the germline V gene are SGHDT and YYEEEE. The CDR3 here is CASSPGTENTGANVLTF. CDR3 bases: TGTGCCAGCAGCCCGGGGACAGAAAACACTGGGGCCAACGTCCTGACTTTC. Full variable domain (outside the CDR3, taken from reference TRBV5-6 and TRBJ2-6): DAGVTQSPTHLIKTRGQQVTLRCSPKSGHDTVSWYQQALGQGPQFIFQYYEEEERQRGNFPDRFSGHQFPNYSSELNVNALLLGDSALYLCASSPGTENTGANVLTFGAGSRLTVL.

With respect to this clone: The junction departs from the called germline gene at one end, perhaps through a read error. This CDR3 is CASSVTSGSMNEQFF. In nucleotides, the CDR3 is TGTGCTAGCAGCGTTACTAGCGGGAGCATGAATGAGCAGTTCTTC. This rearrangement joins TRBV7-7 to TRBJ2-1, with 11 bases fitting TRBD2. The CDR3 is 15 amino acids. Germline-derived CDR1 and CDR2 are SSHAT and FNYEAQ (reference sequence).

There are a few counts of this clone. The V call is TRBV27, the J call TRBJ2-1; D gene ambiguous. CDR3 size: 16 residues. Deletions cut 3 bases from V and 2 bases from J, with 14 bases between. Germline V gene lookup returns CDR1 MNHEY and CDR2 SMNVEV (reference sequence). This CDR3 reads CASSFGGTRPYNEQFF. Here the CDR3 DNA reads TGTGCCAGCAGTTTCGGCGGCACCCGGCCCTACAATGAGCAGTTCTTC.

The chain has TRBV5-1 and TRBJ2-5, with 7 bases matching TRBD1. CDR1 is SGHRS, CDR2 YFSETQ, per germline. V trimming: 10 bases; J trimming: 5 bases; junction bases outside the gene matches: 14. The CDR3 contains 14 residues. DNA for the CDR3: TGCGCCTCAACCGGGGACAGCCTTGGGGAGACCCAGTACTTC. Translating gives CASTGDSLGETQYF.

The chain employs TRBV5-4 and TRBJ2-3; 8 nucleotides align to TRBD2. The CDR3 totals 14 residues. Unmatched junction bases numbered 3, after V lost 4 bases and J lost 2 bases. The germline V gene encodes CDR1 SGHNT and CDR2 YYREEE (reference sequence). The CDR3 spells CASSRTSPTDTQYF. The CDR3 coding sequence is TGTGCCAGCAGCAGGACTAGCCCCACAGATACGCAGTATTTT.